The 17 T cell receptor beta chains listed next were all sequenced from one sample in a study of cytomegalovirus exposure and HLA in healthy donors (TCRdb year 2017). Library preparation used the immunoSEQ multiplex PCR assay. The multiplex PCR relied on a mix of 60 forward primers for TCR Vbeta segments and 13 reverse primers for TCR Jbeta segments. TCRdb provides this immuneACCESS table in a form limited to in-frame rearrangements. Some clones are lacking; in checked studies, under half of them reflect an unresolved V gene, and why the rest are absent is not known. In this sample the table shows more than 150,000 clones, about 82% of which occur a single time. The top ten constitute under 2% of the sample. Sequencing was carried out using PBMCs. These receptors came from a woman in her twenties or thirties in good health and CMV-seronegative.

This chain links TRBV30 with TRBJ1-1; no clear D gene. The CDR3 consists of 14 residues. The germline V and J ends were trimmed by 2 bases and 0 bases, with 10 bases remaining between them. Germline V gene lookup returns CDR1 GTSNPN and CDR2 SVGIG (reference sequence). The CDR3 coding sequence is TGTGCCTGGAGTCCGGGGAGGTTGAACACTGAAGCTTTCTTT. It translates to CAWSPGRLNTEAFF.

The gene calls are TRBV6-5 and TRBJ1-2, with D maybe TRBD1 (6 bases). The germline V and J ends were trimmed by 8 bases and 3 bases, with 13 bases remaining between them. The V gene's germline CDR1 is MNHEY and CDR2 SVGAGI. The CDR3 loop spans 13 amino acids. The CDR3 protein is CASLQGVDYGYTF. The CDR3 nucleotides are TGTGCCAGCCTACAGGGAGTTGACTATGGCTACACCTTC.

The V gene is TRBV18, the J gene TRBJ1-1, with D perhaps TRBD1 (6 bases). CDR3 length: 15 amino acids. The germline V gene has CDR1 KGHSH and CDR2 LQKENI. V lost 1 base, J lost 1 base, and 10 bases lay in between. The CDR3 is CASSPQGVGNTEAFF. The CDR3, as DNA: TGTGCCAGCTCACCACAGGGGGTGGGGAACACTGAAGCTTTCTTT.

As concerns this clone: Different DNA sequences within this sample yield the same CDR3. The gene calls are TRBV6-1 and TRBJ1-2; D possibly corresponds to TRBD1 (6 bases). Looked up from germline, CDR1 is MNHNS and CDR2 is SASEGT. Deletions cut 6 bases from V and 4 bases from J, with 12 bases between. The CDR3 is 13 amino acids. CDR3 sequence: CASSETGSYGYTF. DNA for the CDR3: TGTGCCAGCAGCGAGACAGGATCCTATGGCTACACCTTC.

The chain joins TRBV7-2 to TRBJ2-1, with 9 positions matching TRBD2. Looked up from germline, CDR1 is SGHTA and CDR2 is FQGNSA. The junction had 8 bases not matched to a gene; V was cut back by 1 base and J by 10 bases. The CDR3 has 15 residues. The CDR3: CASSLVSSGESEQFF. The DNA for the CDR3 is TGTGCCAGCAGCTTAGTTTCTAGCGGGGAGTCGGAGCAGTTCTTC.

CDR3: CASRGGQGDYNEQFF. CDR3 sequence (DNA): TGTGCCAGCAGGGGTGGACAGGGAGATTACAATGAGCAGTTCTTC. The chain carries TRBV7-9 and TRBJ2-1, with 8 bases fitting TRBD1. The CDR3 is made up of 15 amino acids. Germline V CDR1 and CDR2: SEHNR, FQNEAQ (reference sequence). V lost 6 bases and J lost 4; bases outside the gene matches: 8.

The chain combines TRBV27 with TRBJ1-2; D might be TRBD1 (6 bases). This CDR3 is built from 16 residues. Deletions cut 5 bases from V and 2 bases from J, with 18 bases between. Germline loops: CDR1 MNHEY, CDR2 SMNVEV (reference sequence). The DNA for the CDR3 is TGTGCCAGCAGTCCAAACTCCCCACAGGGCAACTATGGCTACACCTTC. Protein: CASSPNSPQGNYGYTF.

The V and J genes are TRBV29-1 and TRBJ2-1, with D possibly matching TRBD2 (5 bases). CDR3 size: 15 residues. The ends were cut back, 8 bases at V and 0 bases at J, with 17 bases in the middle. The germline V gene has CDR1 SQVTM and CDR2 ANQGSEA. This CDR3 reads CSTHGETSSYNEQFF. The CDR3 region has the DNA TGCAGCACCCACGGGGAGACCAGCTCCTACAATGAGCAGTTCTTC.

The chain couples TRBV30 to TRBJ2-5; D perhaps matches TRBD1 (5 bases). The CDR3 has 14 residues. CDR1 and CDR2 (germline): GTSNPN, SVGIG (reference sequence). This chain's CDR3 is CARGGRKIGETQYF. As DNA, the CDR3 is TGTGCTAGGGGTGGACGGAAGATAGGGGAGACCCAGTACTTC. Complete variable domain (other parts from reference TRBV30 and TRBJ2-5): SQTIHQWPATLVQPVGSPLSLECTVEGTSNPNLYWYRQAAGRGLQLLFYSVGIGQISSEVPQNLSASRPQDRQFILSSKKLLLSDSGFYLCARGGRKIGETQYFGPGTRLLVL.

CDR3: CASSEALYNEQFF. Written as DNA, the CDR3 is TGCGCCAGCAGTGAAGCTCTTTACAATGAGCAGTTCTTC. The rearrangement uses TRBV10-2 and TRBJ2-1; D is undetermined. Trimming stripped 3 bases from V and 4 bases from J, with 7 bases between. CDR3 length equals 13 residues. From germline, CDR1 is WSHSY and CDR2 SAAADI.

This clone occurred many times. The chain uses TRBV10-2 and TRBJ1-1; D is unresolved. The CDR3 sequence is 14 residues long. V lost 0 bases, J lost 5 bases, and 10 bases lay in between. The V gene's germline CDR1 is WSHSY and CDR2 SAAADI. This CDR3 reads CASSESNRNTEAFF. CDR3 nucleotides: TGCGCCAGCAGTGAGTCGAACAGAAATACTGAAGCTTTCTTT.

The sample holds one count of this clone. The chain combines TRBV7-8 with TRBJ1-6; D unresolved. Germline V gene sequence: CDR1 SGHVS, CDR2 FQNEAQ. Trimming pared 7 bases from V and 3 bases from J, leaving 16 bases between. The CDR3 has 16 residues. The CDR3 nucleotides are TGTGCCAGCACCCTCCACAGACCAATCTATAATTCACCCCTCCACTTT. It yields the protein CASTLHRPIYNSPLHF. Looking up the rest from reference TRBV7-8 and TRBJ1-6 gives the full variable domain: GAGVSQSPRYKVAKRGQDVALRCDPISGHVSLFWYQQALGQGPEFLTYFQNEAQLDKSGLPSDRFFAERPEGSVSTLKIQRTQQEDSAVYLCASTLHRPIYNSPLHFGNGTRLTVT.

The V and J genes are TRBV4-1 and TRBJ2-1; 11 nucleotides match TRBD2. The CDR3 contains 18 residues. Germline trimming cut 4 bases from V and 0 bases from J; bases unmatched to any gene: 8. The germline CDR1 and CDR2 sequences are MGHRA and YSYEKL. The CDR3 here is CASSPRLAGTDSYNEQFF. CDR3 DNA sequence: TGCGCCAGCAGCCCACGACTAGCGGGGACCGACTCCTACAATGAGCAGTTCTTC.

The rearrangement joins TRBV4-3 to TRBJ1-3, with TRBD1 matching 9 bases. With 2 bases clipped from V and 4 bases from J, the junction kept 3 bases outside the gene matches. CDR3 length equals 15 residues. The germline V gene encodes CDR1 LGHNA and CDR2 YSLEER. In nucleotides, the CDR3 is TGCGCCAGCAGCCAAAATGACAGGGGGGGAAACACCATATATTTT. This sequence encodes CASSQNDRGGNTIYF.

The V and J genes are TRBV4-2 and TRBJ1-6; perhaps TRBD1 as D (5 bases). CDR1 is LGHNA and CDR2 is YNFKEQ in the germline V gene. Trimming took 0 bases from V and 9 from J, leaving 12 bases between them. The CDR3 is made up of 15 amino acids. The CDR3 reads CASSQDGEGSSPLHF. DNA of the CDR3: TGTGCCAGCAGCCAAGATGGGGAGGGGAGTTCACCCCTCCACTTT.

CDR3 loop: CASSRTAHNSPLHF. The CDR3 DNA follows: TGTGCCAGCAGCAGGACAGCCCATAATTCACCCCTCCACTTT. V gene TRBV6-1 combines with J gene TRBJ1-6; perhaps TRBD1 as D (6 bases). The V and J ends lost 6 bases and 5 bases respectively, with 11 bases between them. Germline CDR1 and CDR2: MNHNS and SASEGT. The CDR3 extends over 14 amino acids.

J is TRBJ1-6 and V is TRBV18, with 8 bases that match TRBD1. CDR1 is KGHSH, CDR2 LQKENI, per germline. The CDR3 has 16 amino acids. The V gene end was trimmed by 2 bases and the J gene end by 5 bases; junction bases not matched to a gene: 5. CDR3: CASSPYRTGNNSPLHF. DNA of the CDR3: TGTGCCAGCTCACCATATCGGACAGGGAATAATTCACCCCTCCACTTT. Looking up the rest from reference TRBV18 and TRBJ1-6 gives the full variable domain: NAGVMQNPRHLVRRRGQEARLRCSPMKGHSHVYWYRQLPEEGLKFMVYLQKENIIDESGMPKERFSAEFPKEGPSILRIQQVVRGDSAAYFCASSPYRTGNNSPLHFGNGTRLTVT.